One sample yielded the 16 T cell receptor beta chains listed below, sequenced in a study of cytomegalovirus exposure and HLA in healthy donors. PCR was performed using 60 Vbeta and 13 Jbeta primers. This table comes from immunoSEQ multiplex PCR, and its TCRdb copy is limited to in-frame clones, with some not included. Recorded for this sample: about 64,000 clones. Input material: PBMCs. The receptors stem from a woman aged 18 to 35 in good health and CMV-seronegative.

The rearrangement links TRBV11-2 to TRBJ1-2, with 10 bases that match TRBD1. This CDR3 contains 17 residues. Germline CDR1 and CDR2: SGHAT and FQNNGV. The V gene end was trimmed by 5 bases and the J gene end by 0 bases; junction bases not matched to a gene: 9. The CDR3 protein is CASSGGQGGSTNYGYTF. The DNA for the CDR3 is TGTGCCAGCAGCGGAGGACAGGGGGGCTCTACTAACTATGGCTACACCTTC. Complete variable domain (other parts from reference TRBV11-2 and TRBJ1-2): EAGVAQSPRYKIIEKRQSVAFWCNPISGHATLYWYQQILGQGPKLLIQFQNNGVVDDSQLPKDRFSAERLKGVDSTLKIQPAKLEDSAVYLCASSGGQGGSTNYGYTFGSGTRLTVV.

The V and J genes are TRBV19 and TRBJ1-2; D gene unclear. CDR1 is LNHDA and CDR2 is SQIVND in the germline V gene (reference sequence). CDR3 length: 14 amino acids. Trimming pared 3 bases from V and 2 bases from J, leaving 10 bases between. The CDR3: CASSMTGSNYGYTF. The CDR3 bases are TGTGCCAGTAGTATGACTGGGAGCAACTATGGCTACACCTTC.

The genes are TRBV9 and TRBJ2-3; 11 positions match TRBD2. The CDR3 is 18 residues long. Germline CDR1 reads SGDLS; CDR2 reads YYNGEE. V was clipped by 4 bases and J by 5 bases; unmatched bases: 15. CDR3 in DNA: TGTGCCAGCAGCCACTCCTTTAGCGGGAGGGCCAACCTAGATACGCAGTATTTT. Its protein is CASSHSFSGRANLDTQYF. Complete variable domain (other parts from reference TRBV9 and TRBJ2-3): DSGVTQTPKHLITATGQRVTLRCSPRSGDLSVYWYQQSLDQGLQFLIQYYNGEERAKGNILERFSAQQFPDLHSELNLSSLELGDSALYFCASSHSFSGRANLDTQYFGPGTRLTVL.

CDR3 sequence: CASSMGGLNTEAFF. For the CDR3, the DNA is TGTGCCAGTAGTATGGGAGGGTTGAACACTGAAGCTTTCTTT. V is TRBV19 and J is TRBJ1-1; D not resolved. The CDR3 contains 14 residues. Germline V gives CDR1 LNHDA, CDR2 SQIVND (reference sequence). V was shortened by 3 bases and J by 0 bases, with 8 bases between the two germline ends.

The chain couples TRBV19 to TRBJ1-1; 7 bases map to TRBD1. CDR1 is LNHDA and CDR2 is SQIVND in the germline V gene (reference sequence). With V trimmed by 8 bases and J by 0 bases, 9 bases remained unmatched. CDR3 length: 15 residues. As DNA, the CDR3 is TGTGCCAGTCACCCCAGGGGGGCAGTGAACACTGAAGCTTTCTTT. Protein sequence: CASHPRGAVNTEAFF.

In the case of this clone: One junction end does not reproduce the germline sequence, and a read error may be involved. The sample has other DNA sequences that encode this CDR3 too. The rearrangement links TRBV5-6 to TRBJ1-6, with D possibly being TRBD1 (5 bases). This CDR3 contains 15 residues. Germline V CDR1 and CDR2: SGHDT, YYEEEE. This CDR3 reads CASSPGREVNSPLHF. The CDR3 coding sequence is TGTGCCAGCAGCCCCGGCAGGGAGGTGAATTCACCCCTACACTTT.

The J gene is TRBJ2-7, the V gene TRBV6-1; 9 positions match TRBD1. This CDR3 contains 14 residues. Unmatched junction bases numbered 9, after V lost 7 bases and J lost 5 bases. Germline V gene sequence: CDR1 MNHNS, CDR2 SASEGT. As DNA, the CDR3 is TGTGCCAGCACTCCGGGACAGGGACACCACGAGCAGTACTTC. This sequence encodes CASTPGQGHHEQYF.

The J gene is TRBJ2-7, the V gene TRBV5-8; 9 bases align to TRBD1. Per the germline V gene, CDR1 is SGHTS and CDR2 is YDEGEE. The CDR3 consists of 14 residues. The junction had 10 bases not matched to a gene; V was cut back by 7 bases and J by 5 bases. In nucleotides, the CDR3 is TGTGCCAGCGGTCTAGGACAGGGGAGCGACGAGCAGTACTTC. Its protein product is CASGLGQGSDEQYF.

Details on this clone: The germline gene is not matched at one end of the junction; a read error may be the cause. V is TRBV6-5 and J is TRBJ2-1, with D hard to call. CDR3 length: 11 residues. Germline lookup yields CDR1 MNHEY and CDR2 SVGAGI. As DNA, the CDR3 is TGTGCCAGAAGTTCCGACAATGAGCAGTTCTTC. Amino acids: CARSSDNEQFF.

The chain employs TRBV5-4 and TRBJ2-7, with 9 bases that match TRBD2. From germline, CDR1 is SGHNT and CDR2 YYREEE (reference sequence). Germline trimming cut 5 bases from V and 9 bases from J; bases unmatched to any gene: 12. CDR3 size: 14 residues. Here the CDR3 DNA reads TGTGCCAGCAGGAATAGCGGGGGCCCCCCGGGGCAGTACTTC. Its translation is CASRNSGGPPGQYF.

The chain has TRBV6-1 and TRBJ2-5; 7 bases map to TRBD2. The CDR3 contains 13 residues. Germline values: CDR1 MNHNS, CDR2 SASEGT. Trimming removed 6 bases from V and 4 bases from J; junction bases left unmatched: 5. The CDR3 protein is CASSQAGRETQYF. CDR3 nucleotide sequence: TGTGCCAGCAGCCAAGCGGGGCGAGAGACCCAGTACTTC.

This chain joins TRBV18 and TRBJ1-1; D gene ambiguous. Trimming left V 1 base short and J 2 bases short, with 8 bases between. The CDR3 runs to 14 residues. Germline CDR1 is KGHSH and CDR2 is LQKENI. CDR3 loop: CASSPQPVNTEAFF. CDR3 DNA sequence: TGTGCCAGCTCACCACAACCAGTTAACACTGAAGCTTTCTTT.

The chain employs TRBV25-1 and TRBJ1-1; unclear D gene. The CDR3 covers 14 residues. The ends were cut back, 3 bases at V and 1 base at J, with 9 bases in the middle. CDR1 and CDR2 (germline): MGHDK, SYGVNS. The CDR3 DNA reads as TGTGCCAGCAGTGACCCGGGGAGGAACACTGAAGCTTTCTTT. Its protein is CASSDPGRNTEAFF.

The V gene is TRBV4-1, the J gene TRBJ1-5; D unclear. Per germline, CDR1 MGHRA and CDR2 YSYEKL. The ends were cut back, 4 bases at V and 2 bases at J, with 12 bases in the middle. This CDR3 region has 15 residues. CDR3 region: CASSPPGEGNQPQHF. In DNA form, the CDR3 reads TGCGCCAGCAGCCCCCCTGGGGAGGGCAATCAGCCCCAGCATTTT.

The chain couples TRBV7-8 to TRBJ1-2; D gene unclear. Trimming removed 2 bases at V and 5 bases at J, with 12 bases between. This CDR3 contains 14 residues. Germline V gene data show CDR1 as SGHVS and CDR2 as FQNEAQ. The CDR3 nucleotides are TGTGCCAGCAGCTTATTAGCGTCCTTATATGGCTACACCTTC. Protein sequence: CASSLLASLYGYTF.

The chain has TRBV19 and TRBJ1-2, with D possibly TRBD1 on 6 matching bases. The CDR3 loop spans 17 amino acids. From germline, CDR1 is LNHDA and CDR2 SQIVND (reference sequence). V lost 0 bases and J 4 bases, leaving 18 bases between the germline ends. In DNA form, the CDR3 reads TGTGCCAGTAGTATAGAACTCCTTAAGGGACACCTCTATGGCTACACCTTC. Translated: CASSIELLKGHLYGYTF. Using reference TRBV19 and TRBJ1-2 for the parts outside the CDR3, the full variable domain is DGGITQSPKYLFRKEGQNVTLSCEQNLNHDAMYWYRQDPGQGLRLIYYSQIVNDFQKGDIAEGYSVSREKKESFPLTVTSAQKNPTAFYLCASSIELLKGHLYGYTFGSGTRLTVV.